What follows are 17 T cell receptor beta chains derived from one specimen sequenced in a study of vaccination effects on CD4 cells after COVID-19. What these receptors recognize is not known. Libraries were prepared by immunoSEQ multiplex PCR; TCRdb keeps only in-frame clonotypes and omits some of them. The sample consists of around 44,000 clones, over 65% of them appearing once. Culturing for about 10 days preceded CD4+ T cell isolation. Sometime from March through December 2020, the person acquired a SARS-CoV-2 infection that PCR confirmed. Participants got two doses of BNT162b2 or mRNA-1273 vaccine. The specimen was CD4+ T cells from PBMCs cultured without peptide, collected after COVID-19 vaccination. The source is a human donor who had a prior SARS-CoV-2 infection.

This chain joins TRBV11-3 and TRBJ2-3; D unclear. The germline gives CDR1 SGHNT, CDR2 YENEEA. V gave up 1 base and J gave up 0 bases, with 8 bases separating them. The CDR3 spans 15 residues. The CDR3 DNA sequence: TGTGCCAGCAGCTTAGGAATGAGTAGCACAGATACGCAGTATTTT. As protein: CASSLGMSSTDTQYF.

The chain employs TRBV7-2 and TRBJ2-1, with 12 bases aligning to TRBD2. The CDR3 consists of 19 residues. With 2 bases clipped from V and 7 bases from J, the junction kept 15 bases outside the gene matches. Germline CDR1 and CDR2: SGHTA and FQGNSA. The CDR3 region is CASSLSWALAGGPGNEQFF. The CDR3 region has the DNA TGTGCCAGCAGCTTATCATGGGCTCTAGCGGGAGGGCCGGGGAATGAGCAGTTCTTC.

The genes are TRBV5-1 and TRBJ2-2, with 8 bases matching TRBD1. Germline V gene sequence: CDR1 SGHRS, CDR2 YFSETQ. The CDR3 loop spans 15 amino acids. The V and J ends lost 9 bases and 5 bases, in that order; junction bases with no gene match: 12. CDR3 protein: CATNKNGQGTGELFF. CDR3 DNA: TGCGCCACCAATAAAAATGGACAGGGAACCGGGGAGCTGTTTTTT.

The chain recombines TRBV5-1 with TRBJ2-5, with D perhaps TRBD2 (5 bases). Germline V gene lookup returns CDR1 SGHRS and CDR2 YFSETQ. This CDR3 is 13 amino acids long. The V and J ends lost 5 bases and 3 bases respectively, with 11 bases between them. The CDR3 DNA is TGCGCCAGCAGTAAGGGAGTAGAAGAGACCCAGTACTTC. It specifies CASSKGVEETQYF.

The rearrangement uses TRBV5-8 and TRBJ1-3; unclear D gene. Per the germline V gene, CDR1 is SGHTS and CDR2 is YDEGEE. The V end lost 2 bases, the J end lost 9 bases, and 15 bases lay between the germline ends. The CDR3 spans 14 residues. CDR3: CASSLGRDPVTIYF. CDR3 DNA sequence: TGTGCCAGCAGCTTAGGTCGCGATCCGGTCACCATATATTTT.

V is TRBV12-3 or TRBV12-4 and J is TRBJ1-4; 8 bases agree with TRBD1. The CDR3 runs to 13 residues. V lost 1 base, J lost 8 bases, and 0 bases stayed unmatched. The CDR3, as DNA: TGTGCCAGCAGTTTAGGGGACAGGGAAAAACTGTTTTTT. This codes for CASSLGDREKLFF.

This clone turned up a few times. The rearrangement links TRBV2 to TRBJ1-5; D remains ambiguous. The V and J ends lost 3 bases and 7 bases respectively, with 4 bases between them. This CDR3 spans 11 amino acids. From germline, CDR1 is SNHLY and CDR2 FYNNEI. As DNA, the CDR3 is TGTGCCAGCAGTGACGACCAGCCCCAGCATTTT. Translated, it gives CASSDDQPQHF.

This rearrangement joins TRBV2 to TRBJ1-6; no clear D. The CDR3 length is 13 residues. Germline-derived CDR1 and CDR2 are SNHLY and FYNNEI. The V end lost 6 bases, the J end lost 9 bases, and 12 bases lay between the germline ends. The CDR3 DNA follows: TGTGCCAGCAGCCAGAATATCGGTTCACCCCTCCACTTT. It yields the protein CASSQNIGSPLHF.

The chain couples TRBV11-1 to TRBJ2-1; the match to TRBD2 covers 7 bases. The CDR3 has 13 amino acids. V lost 5 bases, J lost 6 bases, and 4 bases stayed unmatched. From germline, CDR1 is SGHAT and CDR2 FQDESV (reference sequence). The CDR3, as DNA: TGTGCCAGCAGCGCCGCGGGGGTCAATGAGCAGTTCTTC. It is translated as CASSAAGVNEQFF.

This clone was seen more than once but under ten times. The rearrangement joins TRBV2 to TRBJ2-7; TRBD2 matches 11 bases. The length of the CDR3 is 16 residues. The J segment lost 2 bases and the V segment lost 4 bases, leaving 7 bases of the junction unmatched. Per the germline V gene, CDR1 is SNHLY and CDR2 is FYNNEI. Here the CDR3 reads CASSVRGTSGPYEQYF. DNA for the CDR3: TGTGCCAGCAGTGTGAGGGGGACTAGCGGCCCCTACGAGCAGTACTTC. Based on the CDR3 plus reference TRBV2 and TRBJ2-7, the full variable domain is EPEVTQTPSHQVTQMGQEVILRCVPISNHLYFYWYRQILGQKVEFLVSFYNNEISEKSEIFDDQFSVERPDGSNFTLKIRSTKLEDSAMYFCASSVRGTSGPYEQYFGPGTRLTVT.

The chain links TRBV5-1 to TRBJ2-6, with TRBD2 as a possible D gene (5 bases). CDR3 length equals 17 residues. The germline V and J ends were trimmed by 0 bases and 1 base, with 11 bases remaining between them. Germline CDR1 SGHRS, CDR2 YFSETQ. In nucleotides, the CDR3 is TGCGCCAGCAGCTTGGGGCCTAGCCGTTCTGGGGCCAACGTCCTGACTTTC. It is translated as CASSLGPSRSGANVLTF.

The rearrangement links TRBV18 to TRBJ2-2; maybe TRBD2 (5 bases). The germline V and J ends were trimmed by 4 bases and 3 bases, with 12 bases remaining between them. CDR3 length: 15 amino acids. Germline V gene lookup returns CDR1 KGHSH and CDR2 LQKENI. CDR3 protein: CASSRTSADTGELFF. In DNA form, the CDR3 reads TGTGCCAGCTCACGCACTAGTGCAGACACCGGGGAGCTGTTTTTT.

CDR3 bases: TGTGCCAGCAGCGAACAGGGAGCTTACTATGGCTACACCTTC. Residues: CASSEQGAYYGYTF. The rearrangement links TRBV5-4 to TRBJ1-2; weak D call: TRBD1 (6 bases). This CDR3 spans 14 amino acids. Germline CDR1 reads SGHNT; CDR2 reads YYREEE (reference sequence). V gave up 4 bases and J gave up 3 bases, with 13 bases separating them.

About this clone: The germline gene is not matched at one end of the junction; a read error may be the cause. J is TRBJ2-5 and V is TRBV7-7, with D perhaps TRBD1 (5 bases). The CDR3 length is 16 residues. From germline, CDR1 is SSHAT and CDR2 FNYEAQ (reference sequence). DNA for the CDR3: TGTGCTAGCAGCTTAGCCGTTGGGGCTAGCCAAGAGACCCAGTACTTC. It translates to CASSLAVGASQETQYF.

The chain recombines TRBV19 with TRBJ1-6; D remains unclear. The CDR3 extends over 14 amino acids. CDR1 and CDR2 (germline): LNHDA, SQIVND (reference sequence). V was trimmed by 3 bases and J by 3 bases, leaving 6 bases between them. In DNA, the CDR3 is TGTGCCAGTAGTATGACTAACTATAATTCACCCCTCCACTTT. This encodes CASSMTNYNSPLHF. Using reference TRBV19 and TRBJ1-6 for the parts outside the CDR3, the full variable domain is DGGITQSPKYLFRKEGQNVTLSCEQNLNHDAMYWYRQDPGQGLRLIYYSQIVNDFQKGDIAEGYSVSREKKESFPLTVTSAQKNPTAFYLCASSMTNYNSPLHFGNGTRLTVT.

The CDR3 DNA reads as TGCGCGGGGGAGGTGGGCAATCAGCCCCAGCATTTT. This sequence encodes CAGEVGNQPQHF. V gene TRBV29-1 combines with J gene TRBJ1-5; D might be TRBD1 (5 bases). The CDR3 length is 12 residues. Germline V gene lookup returns CDR1 SQVTM and CDR2 ANQGSEA.

The rearrangement uses TRBV6-6 and TRBJ2-5; 7 bases agree with TRBD2. Germline V gene data show CDR1 as MNHNY and CDR2 as SVGAGI (reference sequence). Trimming removed 6 bases from V and 2 bases from J; junction bases left unmatched: 12. The CDR3 spans 16 residues. CDR3 DNA sequence: TGTGCCAGCAGCCCCGGACGGGGCGGGGGTCAAGAGACCCAGTACTTC. Amino acids: CASSPGRGGGQETQYF.